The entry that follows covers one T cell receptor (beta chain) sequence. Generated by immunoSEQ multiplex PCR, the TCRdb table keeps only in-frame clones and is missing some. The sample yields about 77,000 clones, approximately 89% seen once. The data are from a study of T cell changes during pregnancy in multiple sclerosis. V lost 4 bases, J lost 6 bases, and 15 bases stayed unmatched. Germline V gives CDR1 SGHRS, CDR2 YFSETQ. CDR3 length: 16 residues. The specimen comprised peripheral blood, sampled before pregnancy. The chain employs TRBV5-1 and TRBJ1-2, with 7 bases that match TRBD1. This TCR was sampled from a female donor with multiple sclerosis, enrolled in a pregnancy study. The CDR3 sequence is CASSLYPTGEINGYTF. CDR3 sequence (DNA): TGCGCCAGCAGCCTATACCCCACAGGGGAGATTAATGGCTACACCTTC.